Sequencing of this T cell receptor (beta chain) was carried out in a study of shared clonotypes between healthy human individuals. This clone showed up just a few times. The antigen is not known. Each sorted subset replicate got 200 ng genomic DNA, roughly 30,000 genomes. Method: immunoSEQ multiplex PCR; TCRdb's copy keeps in-frame clones and lacks some. The table shows 760,000 or so clones, with about 96% occurring only once. General observations from the study: All-four-donor shared clonotypes had higher generation probabilities than non-shared clonotypes did.

Germline CDR1 and CDR2: KGHSH and LQKENI. The V and J ends lost 10 bases and 6 bases, in that order; junction bases with no gene match: 4. The CDR3 extends over 14 amino acids. Selected positively for CCR7 and CD45RO-negative, naive CD8 cells excluded terminally differentiated effector memory CD45RA+ cells. Free of recent acute infections or vaccinations, the donors were healthy HIV-negative adults. The receptor was derived from a man aged 25-45 years in good health. The sequenced sample consisted of naive CD8+ T cells sorted from blood. The chain combines TRBV18 with TRBJ2-2, with TRBD2 identical over 14 bases. CDR3 region: CATPGLAGAGELFF. CDR3 sequence (DNA): TGTGCCACTCCGGGACTAGCGGGAGCCGGGGAGCTGTTTTTT.